This TCR beta chain was documented in a study of blood T cell repertoires in COVID-19. Whole-study context: The samples span acute and convalescent COVID-19 from the United States, Italy and Spain. PBMCs, B-cell-depleted T cells, or T cells were the source of the cDNA or gDNA that made up the material.

From germline, CDR1 is LNHDA and CDR2 SQIVND (reference sequence). This CDR3 has 11 amino acids. V shed 11 bases and J 6 bases; nucleotides not matched to a gene: 4. Original data processing: Nucleated cell counts were estimated from reference gene primer amplification. This table comes from immunoSEQ multiplex PCR, and its TCRdb copy is limited to in-frame clones, with some not included. V, J and clone size reflect that table, while D and trimming were determined from the DNA. The sample yields 140,000 or so clones, about nine tenths seen once. This chain links TRBV19 with TRBJ1-5, with 7 bases matching TRBD1. Specimen: peripheral blood. The TCR was taken from a man between 50 and 59 years old who had recovered from COVID-19. CDR3: CAPDRAQPQHF. CDR3 DNA sequence: TGTGCCCCCGACAGGGCTCAGCCCCAGCATTTT.